Detailed here is one T cell receptor (beta chain). The data are from a study of cytomegalovirus exposure and HLA in healthy donors. The germline gives CDR1 SGDLS, CDR2 YYNGEE. With V trimmed by 3 bases and J by 5 bases, 14 bases remained unmatched. The CDR3 loop spans 17 amino acids. 13 Jbeta primers and 60 Vbeta primers were used for the PCR. This table comes from immunoSEQ multiplex PCR, and its TCRdb copy is limited to in-frame clones, with some not included. The sample lists 100,000 to 120,000 clones; approximately 80% were seen once. This chain connects TRBV9 to TRBJ2-3, with 8 bases aligning to TRBD2. This receptor was obtained from a woman in her sixties in good health and CMV-seropositive. Specimen: PBMCs. This CDR3 is CASSDSSGRAGLDTQYF. CDR3 coding DNA: TGTGCCAGCAGCGACTCCAGCGGGAGAGCCGGTTTAGATACGCAGTATTTT.